This TCR beta chain was obtained from a study of blood T cells in healthy people across ages. Regarding the study as a whole: Conclusively comparing naive with antigen-experienced cells was impossible with unsorted PBMCs. Expanded clonotype changes were possibly confounded by unknown donor CMV status.

A note on this clonotype: Its cognate antigen is unknown.

Between the trimmed V and J ends, which lost 2 bases and 9 bases, there was a span of 18 bases. This CDR3 is 15 amino acids long. Germline V CDR1 and CDR2: SGHVS, FNYEAQ. Isolation of PBMCs gave at least 6.5 million cells per sample. The authors ran a second PCR of about 6 to 11 cycles using a sample-barcoded 5' primer and a J-beta primer mix. One entry per CDR3 protein, called by TCRdb with MiXCR from the 5' RACE reads. The sample contains more than 700,000 distinct CDR3 sequences, 46% of which appear only once. The chain employs TRBV7-6 and TRBJ2-3; possible D gene TRBD1, 7 bases. The sequence was collected from a man at least 80 years old in good health. The sequencing input was blood. CDR3 protein: CASSLPRTGGETQYF. CDR3 sequence (DNA): TGTGCCAGCAGCTTACCGAGGACAGGAGGGGAGACGCAGTATTTT.